The present T cell receptor beta chain was sequenced within a study of blood T cell repertoires in COVID-19. The protocol was immunoSEQ multiplex PCR, while the TCRdb copy is restricted to in-frame clones and leaves out a portion. The sample consists of more than 50,000 clones, approximately 80% of them appearing once. The germline V gene encodes CDR1 SNHLY and CDR2 FYNNEI. V lost 9 bases to trimming and J lost 2 bases; unmatched junction nucleotides: 2. The length of the CDR3 is 14 residues. The clonotype was recovered from an elderly woman with acute or convalescent COVID-19. Sequenced material: peripheral blood. The J gene is TRBJ2-5, the V gene TRBV2; 14 bases agree with TRBD2. The CDR3, as DNA: TGTGCCAGTGGGACTAGCGGGAGACAAGAGACCCAGTACTTC. As protein: CASGTSGRQETQYF.